These 30 T cell receptor beta chains originate from one sample sequenced in a study of blood T cells in healthy people across ages. A J-beta primer mix and a sample-barcoded 5' primer were used in a second PCR of about 7 to 12 cycles. TCRdb redid the calling of the 5' RACE reads with MiXCR, one entry per CDR3 protein. The table lists around 1.7 million distinct CDR3 sequences, roughly 27% of them singletons. Source material: blood. Source of these receptors: a woman in her 30s in good health.

V gene TRBV6-5 combines with J gene TRBJ1-2, with 8 bases fitting TRBD1. The CDR3 has 14 amino acids. V was pared by 4 bases and J by 4 bases, with 5 bases of the junction left unmatched. The germline V gene has CDR1 MNHEY and CDR2 SVGAGI. The CDR3 nucleotides read TGTGCCAGCAGTTCTTACAGGGGGACCTATGGCTACACCTTC. Amino acid sequence: CASSSYRGTYGYTF.

This clonotype was detected many times. V usage is TRBV28 and J usage is TRBJ2-7; no reliable D call. The CDR3 runs to 13 residues. Germline V lookup: CDR1 MDHEN, CDR2 SYDVKM. V gave up 8 bases and J gave up 0 bases, with 11 bases separating them. The CDR3 DNA is TGTGCCAGCCGCATAATGAACTCCTACGAGCAGTACTTC. The encoded protein is CASRIMNSYEQYF.

Comment on this clonotype: A read error is likely, as this CDR3 ends without the conserved phenylalanine or tryptophan. The DNA is omitted, as the CDR3 cannot be located on it reliably, and the CDR3 follows TCRdb's listing. The chain recombines TRBV7-2 with TRBJ2-1; the table's TRBD1 call for D was not verified on the DNA. The CDR3 sequence runs 18 residues, both termini included. CDR1 and CDR2 (germline): SGHTA, FQGNSA. The CDR3 is CASSSTNLQGFGGYTFGS.

The chain has TRBV12-3 or TRBV12-4 and TRBJ2-5, with D perhaps matching TRBD2 (6 bases). The CDR3 contains 15 residues. Trimming took 5 bases from V and 5 from J, leaving 18 bases between them. The DNA for the CDR3 is TGTGCCAGCAGTGACGGGGGAAGGCTTGGGGAGACCCAGTACTTC. It yields the protein CASSDGGRLGETQYF.

This chain uses TRBV28 with TRBJ2-7; D might be TRBD2 (6 bases). Looked up from germline, CDR1 is MDHEN and CDR2 is SYDVKM. The ends were cut back, 5 bases at V and 3 bases at J, with 14 bases in the middle. The CDR3 is 14 amino acids. Here the CDR3 reads CASSPGGQDYEQYF. CDR3 bases: TGTGCCAGCAGTCCCGGAGGGCAGGACTACGAGCAGTACTTC.

A few counts support this clonotype. The CDR3 DNA sequence: TGTGCCAGCACCAAGACAGGGGCCAATTCACCCCTCCACTTT. This gives the protein CASTKTGANSPLHF. The gene calls are TRBV12-3 or TRBV12-4 and TRBJ1-6, with 8 bases fitting TRBD1. This CDR3 is 14 amino acids long. Trimming cost V 7 bases and J 7 bases; bases outside gene matches: 6.

Only a few counts were recorded for this clonotype. Since a much larger clone is just one base distant, this may be a read error. The chain combines TRBV28 with TRBJ2-7; 8 nucleotides line up with TRBD2. The CDR3 extends over 15 amino acids. The V gene end was trimmed by 6 bases and the J gene end by 7 bases; junction bases not matched to a gene: 14. Germline assignment: CDR1 MDHEN and CDR2 SYDVKM. The chain's CDR3 is CASRGTTGGTREQYF. DNA for the CDR3: TGTGCCAGCAGGGGGACGACGGGGGGGACTCGGGAGCAGTACTTC.

The rearrangement joins TRBV12-3 or TRBV12-4 to TRBJ1-4, with a possible D match to TRBD1 (5 bases). The CDR3 has 15 residues. Trimming stripped 5 bases from V and 8 bases from J, with 18 bases between. CDR3 region: CASSSLGTLGEKLFF. CDR3 coding DNA: TGTGCCAGCAGTAGCTTGGGGACCTTGGGGGAAAAACTGTTTTTT.

V usage is TRBV13 and J usage is TRBJ2-6; perhaps D is TRBD1 or TRBD2 (5 bases each). The CDR3 loop spans 17 amino acids. CDR1 is PRHDT, CDR2 FYEKMQ, per germline (reference sequence). V shed 6 bases and J shed 4 bases, with 19 bases lying between them. In nucleotides, the CDR3 is TGTGCCAGCAGAGCCGCCGGGGCCTCTCCCGGGGCCAACGTCCTGACTTTC. Its translation: CASRAAGASPGANVLTF.

The CDR3 bases are TGTGCCACCAGCAGAGATGTGGTGCAGCGCAAGTCCAATGAGCAGTTCTTC. This sequence encodes CATSRDVVQRKSNEQFF. The J gene is TRBJ2-1, the V gene TRBV15, with D hard to call. Germline CDR1 LNHNV, CDR2 YYDKDF (reference sequence). This CDR3 contains 17 residues. V was cut by 0 bases and J by 6 bases, with 18 bases left in between.

The chain couples TRBV20-1 to TRBJ2-1; 8 bases agree with TRBD2. The germline V gene encodes CDR1 DFQATT and CDR2 SNEGSKA (reference sequence). The trim removed 0 bases at V and 9 bases at J, leaving 4 bases unmatched. CDR3 length equals 13 residues. The CDR3 DNA reads as TGCAGTGCTAGAGAAGGGACTAGTGGTGAGCAGTTCTTC. Its protein is CSAREGTSGEQFF.

For this clonotype: It may be a read error: a sequence one base away is much more abundant. The J gene is TRBJ2-3, the V gene TRBV12-3 or TRBV12-4; D uncertain. The CDR3 consists of 11 residues. The CDR3 region is CAGSPRYTQYF. In DNA, the CDR3 is TGTGCCGGCAGTCCGCGGTATACGCAGTATTTT.

V gene TRBV5-1 combines with J gene TRBJ1-4; no clear D gene. The CDR3 loop spans 14 amino acids. Trimming removed 0 bases from V and 8 bases from J, with 11 bases in between. CDR1 and CDR2 from the germline V gene are SGHRS and YFSETQ. This CDR3 is CASSLESGAEKLFF. For the CDR3, the DNA is TGCGCCAGCAGCTTGGAGTCGGGTGCAGAAAAACTGTTTTTT. Drawing the rest from reference TRBV5-1 and TRBJ1-4, the complete variable domain is KAGVTQTPRYLIKTRGQQVTLSCSPISGHRSVSWYQQTPGQGLQFLFEYFSETQRNKGNFPGRFSGRQFSNSRSEMNVSTLELGDSALYLCASSLESGAEKLFFGSGTQLSVL.

The chain uses TRBV4-1 and TRBJ2-1; 9 nucleotides agree with TRBD2. The DNA end is a closer match to TRBJ2-7, so the J assignment may be wrong. The CDR3 spans 18 residues. CDR1 MGHRA and CDR2 YSYEKL come from the germline V gene. The CDR3 bases are TGCGCCAGCAGCCAAGGACGGGTGAGCGGGAGGTACTCCTACGAGCAGTACTTC. The encoded protein is CASSQGRVSGRYSYEQYF.

This chain connects TRBV11-2 to TRBJ2-1; D possibly corresponds to TRBD1 (6 bases). In germline, CDR1 is SGHAT, CDR2 FQNNGV. Trimming removed 1 base at V and 8 bases at J, with 15 bases between. The CDR3 has 15 amino acids. CDR3 DNA sequence: TGTGCCAGCAGCTTAGTGGGGGCCATTAGAGATGAGCAGTTCTTC. Amino acids: CASSLVGAIRDEQFF.

This clonotype has only one observation. V and J are TRBV5-1 and TRBJ1-3; perhaps TRBD1 as D (5 bases). This CDR3 contains 15 residues. Per the germline V gene, CDR1 is SGHRS and CDR2 is YFSETQ. With 4 bases removed from V and 0 bases from J, the gap between germline ends came to 11 bases. In DNA form, the CDR3 reads TGCGCCAGCAGCCCAGGGTCTAGCTCTGGAAACACCATATATTTT. This gives the protein CASSPGSSSGNTIYF.

This clonotype was observed at least ten times. The V and J genes are TRBV7-9 and TRBJ2-6; D gene unclear. V was pared by 8 bases and J by 3 bases, with 14 bases between. Germline CDR1 is SEHNR and CDR2 is FQNEAQ (reference sequence). The CDR3 sequence is 15 residues long. CDR3 DNA: TGTGCCAGCGTATTTAGAGAGAGTGGGGCCAACGTCCTGACTTTC. This sequence encodes CASVFRESGANVLTF.

This chain connects TRBV5-1 to TRBJ2-5; possibly TRBD1 for D (6 bases). The CDR3 sequence is 14 residues long. V lost 0 bases and J 4 bases, leaving 10 bases between the germline ends. Germline V gene lookup returns CDR1 SGHRS and CDR2 YFSETQ. The DNA for the CDR3 is TGCGCCAGCAGCTTGGGGATAGGGGGAGAGACCCAGTACTTC. Its translation is CASSLGIGGETQYF.

The rearrangement joins TRBV7-8 to TRBJ2-1, with TRBD2 identical over 7 bases. V trimming: 5 bases; J trimming: 2 bases; junction bases outside the gene matches: 9. The CDR3 runs 16 residues. Looked up from germline, CDR1 is SGHVS and CDR2 is FQNEAQ. CDR3 sequence: CASSTSRLAPYNEQFF. CDR3 DNA sequence: TGTGCCAGCAGCACCTCGAGACTAGCCCCCTACAATGAGCAGTTCTTC.

A remark on this clonotype: A read error may account for a junction end that differs from germline. V usage is TRBV24-1 and J usage is TRBJ1-5; no reliable D call. The germline V gene has CDR1 KGHDR and CDR2 SFDVKD. The CDR3 runs to 14 residues. This CDR3 is CAASDGLSNQPQHF. The CDR3 DNA is TGTGCCGCCAGTGATGGGCTTAGCAATCAGCCCCAGCATTTT.

This clonotype has more than one count but fewer than ten. The chain has TRBV6-2 or TRBV6-3 and TRBJ2-1; the D gene could be TRBD1 or TRBD2 (5 bases each). V was pared by 7 bases and J by 7 bases, with 17 bases between. The CDR3 runs 14 residues. The germline V gene has CDR1 MNHEY and CDR2 SVGEGT. CDR3 nucleotides: TGTGCCAGCATGTTGGGGCCGGGAAAAAATGAGCAGTTCTTC. Protein: CASMLGPGKNEQFF.

This clonotype was observed many times. This sequence joins TRBV7-2 and TRBJ2-7; D might be TRBD2 (5 bases). The CDR3 is 15 amino acids. Germline lookup yields CDR1 SGHTA and CDR2 FQGNSA. The ends were cut back, 4 bases at V and 7 bases at J, with 20 bases in the middle. For the CDR3, the DNA is TGTGCCAGCAGCTCTCATGTCGGAGCCTCGGGGGAGCAGTACTTC. Its protein is CASSSHVGASGEQYF.

In its sample, this clonotype was seen many times. The chain employs TRBV7-2 and TRBJ2-7; the match to TRBD1 covers 10 bases. V lost 6 bases, J lost 6 bases, and 5 bases stayed unmatched. CDR1 SGHTA and CDR2 FQGNSA come from the germline V gene. The length of the CDR3 is 13 residues. Written as DNA, the CDR3 is TGTGCCAGCAGAGGACAGGGGGGCCTCGAGCAGTACTTC. Its protein is CASRGQGGLEQYF.

A few counts support this clonotype. The V and J genes are TRBV6-2 or TRBV6-3 and TRBJ2-1; no clear D. The ends were cut back, 7 bases at V and 7 bases at J, with 17 bases in the middle. The length of the CDR3 is 14 residues. Germline assignment: CDR1 MNHEY and CDR2 SVGEGT. Here the CDR3 reads CASKGSRDRNEQFF. The CDR3 bases are TGTGCCAGCAAAGGTAGCCGCGATCGGAATGAGCAGTTCTTC.

A few counts support this clonotype. The rearrangement uses TRBV7-2 and TRBJ1-1; the D is unclear. V was trimmed by 5 bases and J by 7 bases, leaving 8 bases between them. The germline CDR1 and CDR2 sequences are SGHTA and FQGNSA. The CDR3 is 11 amino acids. CDR3 sequence reads: CASSQVGEAFF. Here the CDR3 DNA reads TGTGCCAGCAGCCAAGTGGGTGAAGCTTTCTTT.

The chain carries TRBV20-1 and TRBJ1-3; D gene ambiguous. The CDR3 totals 13 residues. Trimming took off 0 bases at V and 4 bases at J, with 7 bases between the two ends. Germline values: CDR1 DFQATT, CDR2 SNEGSKA (reference sequence). CDR3: CSAREGMGNTIYF. The CDR3 DNA follows: TGCAGTGCTAGAGAAGGAATGGGAAACACCATATATTTT.

This clonotype was counted ten times or more. The rearrangement joins TRBV9 to TRBJ2-1; D unresolved. Germline CDR1 and CDR2: SGDLS and YYNGEE. The V end was cut by 0 bases, the J end by 4 bases, with 11 bases between. This CDR3 region has 15 residues. The CDR3 DNA reads as TGTGCCAGCAGCGTAGCTCCCTCTGCATACAATGAGCAGTTCTTC. Translating gives CASSVAPSAYNEQFF.

This clonotype appeared a few times. This chain connects TRBV20-1 to TRBJ2-3, with D possibly TRBD2 on 6 matching bases. CDR1 and CDR2 (germline): DFQATT, SNEGSKA (reference sequence). Trimming left V 6 bases short and J 6 bases short, with 25 bases between. The CDR3 sequence is 16 residues long. The CDR3 region is CSAPRSSTWEADTQYF. As DNA, the CDR3 is TGCAGTGCGCCCAGGAGTTCGACTTGGGAGGCGGATACGCAGTATTTT.

A few counts support this clonotype. This rearrangement joins TRBV12-3 or TRBV12-4 to TRBJ2-5, with TRBD2 as a possible D gene (6 bases). V shed 2 bases and J shed 1 base, with 11 bases lying between them. This CDR3 spans 15 amino acids. The CDR3 loop is CASSLRMGGQETQYF. CDR3 in DNA: TGTGCCAGCAGTTTAAGGATGGGAGGCCAAGAGACCCAGTACTTC.

This clonotype was seen only once. This chain links TRBV9 with TRBJ2-2; 9 bases match TRBD1. This CDR3 is built from 16 residues. Germline V gene data show CDR1 as SGDLS and CDR2 as YYNGEE. The junction had 5 bases not matched to a gene; V was cut back by 0 bases and J by 5 bases. CDR3 sequence reads: CASSVAGTGPTGELFF. The CDR3 region has the DNA TGTGCCAGCAGCGTAGCCGGGACAGGGCCAACCGGGGAGCTGTTTTTT. Together with reference TRBV9 and TRBJ2-2, the CDR3 gives the full variable domain: DSGVTQTPKHLITATGQRVTLRCSPRSGDLSVYWYQQSLDQGLQFLIQYYNGEERAKGNILERFSAQQFPDLHSELNLSSLELGDSALYFCASSVAGTGPTGELFFGEGSRLTVL.